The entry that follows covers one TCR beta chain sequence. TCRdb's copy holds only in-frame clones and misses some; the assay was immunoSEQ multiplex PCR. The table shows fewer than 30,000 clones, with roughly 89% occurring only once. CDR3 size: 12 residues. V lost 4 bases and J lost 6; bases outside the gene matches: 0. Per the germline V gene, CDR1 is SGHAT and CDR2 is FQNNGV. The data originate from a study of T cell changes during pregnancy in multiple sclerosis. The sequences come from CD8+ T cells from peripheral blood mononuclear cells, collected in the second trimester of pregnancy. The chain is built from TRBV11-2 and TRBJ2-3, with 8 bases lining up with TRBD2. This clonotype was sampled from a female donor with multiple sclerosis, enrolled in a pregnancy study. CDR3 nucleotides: TGTGCCAGCAGCTCGGGGGGGGATACGCAGTATTTT. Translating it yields CASSSGGDTQYF.